This entry lists 17 T cell receptor beta chains sequenced from one sample in a study of cytomegalovirus exposure and HLA in healthy donors. It was with 60 Vbeta and 13 Jbeta primers that the PCR ran. TCRdb's table, derived via immunoSEQ multiplex PCR, lists solely in-frame clones and lacks some. The sample carries over 150,000 clones, approximately 81% recorded once. Sequencing input: PBMCs. These receptors were taken from a woman aged 30 to 39 in good health and CMV-seropositive.

The chain links TRBV11-2 to TRBJ2-7, with D possibly matching TRBD2 (5 bases). Germline CDR1 reads SGHAT; CDR2 reads FQNNGV. The CDR3 length is 14 residues. V shed 3 bases and J shed 0 bases, with 9 bases lying between them. The CDR3 protein is CASSLDSHSYEQYF. The CDR3 DNA sequence: TGTGCCAGCAGCTTGGACTCCCACTCCTACGAGCAGTACTTC.

The rearrangement uses TRBV15 and TRBJ1-2, with 7 bases identical to TRBD1. Germline CDR1 LNHNV, CDR2 YYDKDF (reference sequence). The length of the CDR3 is 13 residues. The trim removed 8 bases at V and 3 bases at J, leaving 6 bases unmatched. In nucleotides, the CDR3 is TGTGCCACCCGACGAGGGACAGACTATGGCTACACCTTC. It encodes CATRRGTDYGYTF.

This chain links TRBV9 with TRBJ2-1; 10 bases align to TRBD2. Unmatched junction bases numbered 5, after V lost 2 bases and J lost 3 bases. Looked up from germline, CDR1 is SGDLS and CDR2 is YYNGEE. This CDR3 spans 16 amino acids. The CDR3 DNA reads as TGTGCCAGCAGCGTTTTAGCGGGGGGCTACTACAATGAGCAGTTCTTC. As protein: CASSVLAGGYYNEQFF.

The CDR3 protein is CASSAQSSGNTIYF. The CDR3 bases are TGTGCCAGCAGTGCACAGAGCTCTGGAAACACCATATATTTT. The rearrangement links TRBV6-5 to TRBJ1-3, with no clear D. This CDR3 contains 14 residues. CDR1 is MNHEY and CDR2 is SVGAGI in the germline V gene. Trimming took 5 bases from V and 0 from J, leaving 8 bases between them.

This chain links TRBV5-1 with TRBJ1-2; no definite D call. CDR3 size: 14 residues. Trimming took 0 bases from V and 6 from J, leaving 12 bases between them. The germline V gene has CDR1 SGHRS and CDR2 YFSETQ. CDR3 residues: CASSLVGGVDGYTF. CDR3 in DNA: TGCGCCAGCAGCTTGGTGGGCGGGGTAGATGGCTACACCTTC.

The J gene is TRBJ2-1, the V gene TRBV13; D possibly corresponds to TRBD2 (6 bases). This CDR3 has 16 residues. The V end was cut by 0 bases, the J end by 2 bases, with 11 bases between. The V gene's germline CDR1 is PRHDT and CDR2 FYEKMQ (reference sequence). This CDR3 reads CASSLGRGGTYNEQFF. CDR3 DNA: TGTGCCAGCAGCTTAGGCCGTGGGGGGACCTACAATGAGCAGTTCTTC.

The chain joins TRBV4-3 to TRBJ2-2, with TRBD1 as a possible D gene (6 bases). Germline CDR1 and CDR2: LGHNA and YSLEER. Trimming cost V 0 bases and J 6 bases, with 11 bases left between them. The CDR3 has 15 residues. CDR3 in DNA: TGCGCCAGCAGCCAAGAACTTTCAGGGGCCGGGGAGCTGTTTTTT. It is translated as CASSQELSGAGELFF.

The chain is built from TRBV9 and TRBJ2-5; tentatively, D is TRBD2 (6 bases). The better agreement between TRBJ2-7 and the DNA end casts doubt on the J call. Germline lookup yields CDR1 SGDLS and CDR2 YYNGEE. CDR3 length equals 14 residues. CDR3 in amino acids: CASSVGTYSYEQYF. CDR3 nucleotide sequence: TGTGCCAGCAGCGTCGGGACTTACTCCTACGAGCAGTACTTC.

This chain connects TRBV18 to TRBJ2-5; 7 bases map to TRBD1. The ends lost 1 base at V and 3 bases at J; junction bases unmatched: 11. CDR1 and CDR2 from the germline V gene are KGHSH and LQKENI. The CDR3 is 17 residues long. CDR3 amino acids: CASSPQLLGGQEETQYF. The CDR3 DNA sequence: TGTGCCAGCTCACCACAGCTGTTAGGAGGACAGGAAGAGACCCAGTACTTC.

V usage is TRBV2 and J usage is TRBJ2-1, with D perhaps matching TRBD1 (6 bases). Germline values: CDR1 SNHLY, CDR2 FYNNEI. V lost 5 bases to trimming and J lost 3 bases, with 14 bases between them. This CDR3 spans 15 amino acids. The CDR3 protein is CASSPTGGRYNEQFF. The CDR3 DNA is TGTGCCAGCAGTCCGACAGGTGGTCGCTACAATGAGCAGTTCTTC.

This chain joins TRBV11-3 and TRBJ1-1, with D perhaps TRBD1 (6 bases). Germline CDR1 is SGHNT and CDR2 is YENEEA. The CDR3 is made up of 13 amino acids. Between the trimmed V and J ends, which lost 0 bases and 7 bases, there was a span of 9 bases. In DNA, the CDR3 is TGTGCCAGCAGCTTAGACAGGGGCGGTGAAGCTTTCTTT. It codes for CASSLDRGGEAFF.

Of note for this clone: The CDR3 ends on some other residue instead of the conserved phenylalanine or tryptophan, so this is likely a read error. V gene TRBV6-4 combines with J gene TRBJ1-6; D uncertain. Germline loops: CDR1 MRHNA, CDR2 SNTAGT. The CDR3 has 15 amino acids. The V gene lost 0 bases and the J gene lost 10 bases, with 13 bases spanning the gap. The CDR3 here is CASSDSPGEGSPLHL. The CDR3 nucleotides read TGTGCCAGCAGTGACTCACCGGGAGAGGGATCACCCCTCCACCTT.

The CDR3 DNA sequence: TGTGCCAGCAGCTTAGGGAGCAGACTGAACACTGAAGCTTTCTTT. Protein: CASSLGSRLNTEAFF. The chain recombines TRBV11-1 with TRBJ1-1; D uncertain. Germline V gene data show CDR1 as SGHAT and CDR2 as FQDESV (reference sequence). The CDR3 totals 15 residues. V lost 1 base, J lost 0 bases, and 9 bases lay in between.

This clone was seen more than once but under ten times. This rearrangement joins TRBV6-5 to TRBJ1-3; no clear D gene. CDR3 size: 12 residues. CDR1 is MNHEY and CDR2 is SVGAGI in the germline V gene. Deletions cut 5 bases from V and 15 bases from J, with 17 bases between. The CDR3 sequence is CASSPPGGSTYF. As DNA, the CDR3 is TGTGCCAGCAGTCCCCCGGGAGGGTCGACATATTTT.

The rearrangement links TRBV18 to TRBJ1-2, with TRBD1 matching over 8 bases. This CDR3 has 13 residues. In germline, CDR1 is KGHSH, CDR2 LQKENI. J was trimmed by 1 base and V by 10 bases; bases with no gene match: 5. The CDR3: CATQGALNYGYTF. DNA of the CDR3: TGTGCCACCCAGGGGGCGCTTAACTATGGCTACACCTTC.

This clone was counted between two and nine times. The rearrangement links TRBV28 to TRBJ2-3, with 7 bases identical to TRBD1. Germline V CDR1 and CDR2: MDHEN, SYDVKM. J gave up 0 bases and V 4 bases, and 10 bases lay outside the gene matches. CDR3 length equals 17 residues. Here the CDR3 reads CASSSIYLTGSTDTQYF. CDR3 DNA sequence: TGTGCCAGCAGTTCTATCTATTTGACAGGGAGCACAGATACGCAGTATTTT.

This rearrangement joins TRBV19 to TRBJ1-5; unclear D gene. This CDR3 spans 12 amino acids. Trimming shortened V by 4 bases and J by 6 bases, and 7 bases separated the two germline ends. Germline V gene sequence: CDR1 LNHDA, CDR2 SQIVND (reference sequence). The CDR3 region has the DNA TGTGCCAGTAGTAATCGGGGTCAGCCCCAGCATTTT. It encodes CASSNRGQPQHF.